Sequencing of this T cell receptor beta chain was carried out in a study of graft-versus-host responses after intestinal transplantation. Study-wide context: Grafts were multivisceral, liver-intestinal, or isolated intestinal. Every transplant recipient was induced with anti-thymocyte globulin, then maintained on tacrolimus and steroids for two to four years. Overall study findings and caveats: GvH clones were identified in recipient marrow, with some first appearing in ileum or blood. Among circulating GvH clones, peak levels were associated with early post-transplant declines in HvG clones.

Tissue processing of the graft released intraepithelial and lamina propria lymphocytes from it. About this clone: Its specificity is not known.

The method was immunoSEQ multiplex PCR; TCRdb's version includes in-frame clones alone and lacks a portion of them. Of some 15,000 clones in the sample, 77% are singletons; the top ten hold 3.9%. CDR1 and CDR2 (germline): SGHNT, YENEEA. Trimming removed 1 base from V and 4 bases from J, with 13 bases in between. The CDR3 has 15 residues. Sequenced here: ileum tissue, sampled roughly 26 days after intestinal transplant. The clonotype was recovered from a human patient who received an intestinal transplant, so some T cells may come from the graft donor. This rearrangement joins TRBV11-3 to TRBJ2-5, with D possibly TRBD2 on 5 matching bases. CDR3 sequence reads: CASSLVGSAAETQYF. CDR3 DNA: TGTGCCAGCAGCTTAGTAGGTTCAGCGGCAGAGACCCAGTACTTC.